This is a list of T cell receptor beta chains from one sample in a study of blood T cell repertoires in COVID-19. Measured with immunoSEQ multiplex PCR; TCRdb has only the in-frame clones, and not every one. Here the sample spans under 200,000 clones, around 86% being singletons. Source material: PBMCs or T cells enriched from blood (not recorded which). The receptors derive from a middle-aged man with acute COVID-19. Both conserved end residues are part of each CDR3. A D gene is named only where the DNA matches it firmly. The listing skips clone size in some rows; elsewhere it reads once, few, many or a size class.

DNA: TGTGCCAGCAGTACAGGATCGCACTCACCCCTCCACTTT
CDR3: CASSTGSHSPLHF
D: .
size: .
J: TRBJ1-6
V: TRBV6-5

DNA: TGTGCCAGCACTTTTGGACTCACCTACGAGCAGTACTTC
CDR3: CASTFGLTYEQYF
D: .
size: .
J: TRBJ2-7
V: TRBV7-2

DNA: TGTGCCAGCAGCCTAGGGACTAGCGCTTACGAGCAGTACTTC
CDR3: CASSLGTSAYEQYF
D: TRBD2
size: once
J: TRBJ2-7
V: TRBV7-9

DNA: TGTGCCAGCAGTCTCGAGACCCAGTACTTC
CDR3: CASSLETQYF
D: .
size: .
J: TRBJ2-5
V: TRBV2

DNA: TGCGCCAGCAGCTTGGGGTATTTTAGCGGGCGGAAAAAAGAGACCCAGTACTTC
CDR3: CASSLGYFSGRKKETQYF
D: TRBD2
size: .
J: TRBJ2-5
V: TRBV5-1

DNA: TGTGCCAGCAGCCCAAGAGGCACAGGGGATGAAAAACTGTTTTTT
CDR3: CASSPRGTGDEKLFF
D: TRBD1
size: .
J: TRBJ1-4
V: TRBV7-9

DNA: TGTGCCAGCAGCTTCTCCCTAGTCAGCGGGGAGCTGTTTTTT
CDR3: CASSFSLVSGELFF
D: .
size: .
J: TRBJ2-2
V: TRBV7-9

DNA: TGCGCCAGCAGCCAAGAATTGAGCTTTTCCTACGAGCAGTACTTC
CDR3: CASSQELSFSYEQYF
D: .
size: once
J: TRBJ2-7
V: TRBV4-1

DNA: TGTGCCAGCTCACGCTCGCCCGCCGGGGGTCATAGCTCTGGAAACACCATATATTTT
CDR3: CASSRSPAGGHSSGNTIYF
D: .
size: .
J: TRBJ1-3
V: TRBV18

DNA: TGTGCCAGCCGATATTCCGACAGGGTTTCACCCCTCCACTTT
CDR3: CASRYSDRVSPLHF
D: TRBD1
size: .
J: TRBJ1-6
V: TRBV28

DNA: TGTGCCAGCAGCTTTCAGGCTAGCACAGATACGCAGTATTTT
CDR3: CASSFQASTDTQYF
D: .
size: .
J: TRBJ2-3
V: TRBV7-9

DNA: TGTGCCAGCAGTTTTCTCCGCTTGGGCTGGGGCGAGAACTCCCAAGAGACCCAGTACTTC
CDR3: CASSFLRLGWGENSQETQYF
D: .
size: once
J: TRBJ2-5
V: TRBV28

DNA: TGTGCCAGCAGTCAAATAGATCAGCCCCAGCATTTT
CDR3: CASSQIDQPQHF
D: .
size: .
J: TRBJ1-5
V: TRBV27

DNA: TGTGCCAGTAGCCCTGGAGGGTCTGGCCGCACAGATACGCAGTATTTT
CDR3: CASSPGGSGRTDTQYF
D: .
size: once
J: TRBJ2-3
V: TRBV19

DNA: TGCGCCAGCAGCCCCGGACAGGATCCCAATAATTCACCCCTCCACTTT
CDR3: CASSPGQDPNNSPLHF
D: TRBD1
size: .
J: TRBJ1-6
V: TRBV5-1

DNA: TGTGCCAGCAGGGAGGTCAATCAGCCCCAGCATTTT
CDR3: CASREVNQPQHF
D: .
size: .
J: TRBJ1-5
V: TRBV2

DNA: TGCGCCAGCAGCCAAACGAACACCGGGGAGCTGTTTTTT
CDR3: CASSQTNTGELFF
D: .
size: .
J: TRBJ2-2
V: TRBV5-1

DNA: TGTGCCAGCAGCTGGCCCGACCCGGGAGAGCAGTTCTTC
CDR3: CASSWPDPGEQFF
D: .
size: few
J: TRBJ2-1
V: TRBV5-4

DNA: TGTGCCAGCAGCGAGGGCTTAGCGGGGGGCTACGAGCAGTACTTC
CDR3: CASSEGLAGGYEQYF
D: TRBD2
size: .
J: TRBJ2-7
V: TRBV9

DNA: TGTGCCAGCTTGTCGATTAGCGGGAGAGAGCAGTTCTTC
CDR3: CASLSISGREQFF
D: TRBD2
size: .
J: TRBJ2-1
V: TRBV7-3

DNA: TGTGCCAGCAGCTCCGGGGGTGGAGACACCGGGGAGCTGTTTTTT
CDR3: CASSSGGGDTGELFF
D: .
size: few
J: TRBJ2-2
V: TRBV28

DNA: TGTGCCAGCAGCTCCTCAGTAGGGGCCGGGAATGAGCAGTTCTTC
CDR3: CASSSSVGAGNEQFF
D: .
size: .
J: TRBJ2-1
V: TRBV7-2

DNA: TGTGCCAGCAGTCCGTTATCAGGGAAGCTGTTTTTT
CDR3: CASSPLSGKLFF
D: .
size: .
J: TRBJ2-2
V: TRBV6-5

DNA: TGTGCCAGCAGCTTATTGGGGACTAGCGGGAGAGGTGAGACCCAGTACTTC
CDR3: CASSLLGTSGRGETQYF
D: TRBD2
size: .
J: TRBJ2-5
V: TRBV7-9

DNA: TGCAGCGTTGACGGGGGGGTAACCTCCTACGAGCAGTACTTC
CDR3: CSVDGGVTSYEQYF
D: TRBD2
size: .
J: TRBJ2-7
V: TRBV29-1

DNA: TGTGCCAGCAGCTTGGATGGTAGGCCTGAGGGGGCCCAGCATTTT
CDR3: CASSLDGRPEGAQHF
D: .
size: .
J: TRBJ1-5
V: TRBV7-2

DNA: TGTGCCAGCAGTGAATATGGCCCGAATCAGCCCCAGCATTTT
CDR3: CASSEYGPNQPQHF
D: .
size: .
J: TRBJ1-5
V: TRBV25-1

DNA: TGTGCCAGCAGTTTCTCCCCCATCGGCGAGCAGTACTTC
CDR3: CASSFSPIGEQYF
D: .
size: few
J: TRBJ2-7
V: TRBV28